The 12 T cell receptor beta chains below come from one sample, sequenced in a study of Ad26.COV2.S vaccination and SARS-CoV-2 variants. The treatment was: about 20 received Ad26.COV2.S at low or high dose, single or two shots; five or six received placebo; per-sample allocation not given. Specimen acquisition occurred on day 63 following the initial vaccine or placebo injection. The table came from immunoSEQ multiplex PCR; TCRdb's copy has only in-frame clones and leaves some out. The sample yields around 450,000 clones, roughly nine tenths seen once. The sample was peripheral blood, taken in a trial of Ad26.COV2.S vaccine versus placebo. The source of these receptors is a person between 18 and 60 years old who received the Ad26.COV2.S COVID-19 vaccine or a placebo.

This clone was found once. The CDR3 loop is CASSLIHGTEAFF. DNA of the CDR3: TGTGCCAGCAGCTTAATACATGGGACTGAAGCTTTCTTT. J is TRBJ1-1 and V is TRBV5-8; D is undetermined. V lost 2 bases to trimming and J lost 5 bases, with 10 bases between them. The CDR3 has 13 amino acids. Germline V gene sequence: CDR1 SGHTS, CDR2 YDEGEE.

The chain combines TRBV4-3 with TRBJ2-3; D is perhaps TRBD2 (5 bases). The CDR3 is 14 amino acids. Germline lookup yields CDR1 LGHNA and CDR2 YSLEER. Trimming shortened V by 3 bases and J by 6 bases, and 13 bases separated the two germline ends. The CDR3 coding sequence is TGCGCCAGCAGCCAGCGAGCGGTGACGGATACGCAGTATTTT. Residues: CASSQRAVTDTQYF.

V and J are TRBV12-3 or TRBV12-4 and TRBJ1-4; 8 bases match TRBD1. V dropped 1 base and J dropped 8; count of bases not matched to a gene: 0. This CDR3 has 13 residues. The CDR3 DNA follows: TGTGCCAGCAGTTTAGGGACAGGGGAAAAACTGTTTTTT. This translates into CASSLGTGEKLFF.

The chain is built from TRBV3-1 (or the pseudogene TRBV3-2) and TRBJ2-7; the match to TRBD2 covers 12 bases. Germline CDR1 is LGHDT and CDR2 is YNNKEL (reference sequence). V shed 0 bases and J 7 bases; nucleotides not matched to a gene: 16. The CDR3 has 19 residues. This chain's CDR3 is CASSQDSPFWTSGMDEQYF. The CDR3 DNA reads as TGTGCCAGCAGCCAAGATTCCCCCTTTTGGACTAGCGGGATGGATGAGCAGTACTTC.

This clone was recorded once. The chain joins TRBV7-2 to TRBJ2-7; D is possibly TRBD2 (6 bases). V shed 5 bases and J shed 5 bases, with 13 bases lying between them. Per the germline V gene, CDR1 is SGHTA and CDR2 is FQGNSA. The CDR3 loop spans 13 amino acids. The DNA of the CDR3 is TGTGCCAGCAGCGCGACGACTAGAAACGAGCAGTACTTC. As protein: CASSATTRNEQYF.

This rearrangement joins TRBV4-3 to TRBJ1-6; TRBD1 agrees at 8 bases. V dropped 0 bases and J dropped 10; count of bases not matched to a gene: 5. The CDR3 sequence is 15 residues long. Germline-derived CDR1 and CDR2 are LGHNA and YSLEER. The CDR3 coding sequence is TGCGCCAGCAGCCAAGAAGGACAGGGTTTGTCACCCCTCCACTTT. Translating gives CASSQEGQGLSPLHF.

The CDR3 DNA sequence: TGTGCCAGCAGTGATGGTATAGCAACTAATGAAAAACTGTTTTTT. Protein product: CASSDGIATNEKLFF. This sequence joins TRBV2 and TRBJ1-4, with unresolved D. The V gene lost 3 bases and the J gene lost 0 bases, with 8 bases spanning the gap. The CDR3 covers 15 residues. The V gene's germline CDR1 is SNHLY and CDR2 FYNNEI.

The chain recombines TRBV2 with TRBJ2-1; D is uncertain. V lost 7 bases to trimming and J lost 6 bases, with 7 bases between them. CDR3 length equals 11 residues. Per the germline V gene, CDR1 is SNHLY and CDR2 is FYNNEI. CDR3 sequence: CASIGCNEQFF. The CDR3 nucleotides read TGTGCCAGCATCGGGTGCAATGAGCAGTTCTTC.

This rearrangement joins TRBV20-1 to TRBJ1-2, with a weak D call TRBD1 (5 bases). This CDR3 spans 11 amino acids. The germline CDR1 and CDR2 sequences are DFQATT and SNEGSKA (reference sequence). V was cut by 8 bases and J by 4 bases, with 11 bases left in between. Here the CDR3 reads CSLQGGYGYTF. As DNA, the CDR3 is TGCAGTCTCCAGGGTGGCTATGGCTACACCTTC.

This clone was observed a few times. The chain recombines TRBV5-6 with TRBJ1-1; D unresolved. V was cut by 0 bases and J by 7 bases, with 4 bases left in between. The germline V gene encodes CDR1 SGHDT and CDR2 YYEEEE. The CDR3 totals 11 residues. The CDR3 region is CASSLESEAFF. The CDR3 coding sequence is TGTGCCAGCAGCTTGGAGAGTGAAGCTTTCTTT.

The rearrangement links TRBV15 to TRBJ2-6; the D gene could be TRBD1 or TRBD2 (5 bases each). Germline assignment: CDR1 LNHNV and CDR2 YYDKDF (reference sequence). The V and J ends lost 1 base and 0 bases respectively, with 10 bases between them. The CDR3 has 17 residues. The CDR3 nucleotides read TGTGCCACCAGCAGAGTGGGACCGTCCTCTGGGGCCAACGTCCTGACTTTC. Its protein is CATSRVGPSSGANVLTF. The variable domain in full, completed from reference TRBV15 and TRBJ2-6, reads DAMVIQNPRYQVTQFGKPVTLSCSQTLNHNVMYWYQQKSSQAPKLLFHYYDKDFNNEADTPDNFQSRRPNTSFCFLDIRSPGLGDTAMYLCATSRVGPSSGANVLTFGAGSRLTVL.

This chain uses TRBV12-5 with TRBJ2-1, with TRBD2 matching 11 bases. V lost 4 bases and J lost 7; bases outside the gene matches: 9. CDR3 length equals 16 residues. CDR1 and CDR2 from the germline V gene are LGHNT and FRNRAP. The CDR3 DNA reads as TGTGCTAGTGGTTCCGAGACTAGCGGGATAATTAATGAGCAGTTCTTC. Translation: CASGSETSGIINEQFF. The full variable domain, with the rest looked up from reference TRBV12-5 and TRBJ2-1, is DARVTQTPRHKVTEMGQEVTMRCQPILGHNTVFWYRQTMMQGLELLAYFRNRAPLDDSGMPKDRFSAEMPDATLATLKIQPSEPRDSAVYFCASGSETSGIINEQFFGPGTRLTVL.